This TCR beta chain originates from a study of CD8 T cells in ankylosing spondylitis. MiXCR, applied by TCRdb to the 5' RACE reads, yields one record per CDR3 protein. Here the sample spans under 300,000 distinct CDR3 sequences, 8% to 9.5% being singletons. Germline V lookup: CDR1 SEHNR, CDR2 FQNEAQ (reference sequence). This CDR3 is built from 13 residues. The V and J ends lost 2 bases and 2 bases respectively, with 6 bases between them. The specimen was blood, either unsorted or a sorted T cell fraction (not recorded which). The sequence was collected from a male donor with ankylosing spondylitis or in good health (not recorded which). V and J are TRBV7-9 and TRBJ1-1; no definite D call. CDR3 in DNA: TGTGCCAGCAGCTTACGATCCAACACTGAAGCTTTCTTT. Its translation is CASSLRSNTEAFF. Complete variable domain (other parts from reference TRBV7-9 and TRBJ1-1): DTGVSQNPRHKITKRGQNVTFRCDPISEHNRLYWYRQTLGQGPEFLTYFQNEAQLEKSRLLSDRFSAERPKGSFSTLEIQRTEQGDSAMYLCASSLRSNTEAFFGQGTRLTVV.